This T cell receptor beta chain was captured in a study of shared clonotypes between healthy human individuals. Notes on the study in general: Clonotype sharing levels among donors were expected to vary with sequencing depth. Rarefaction demonstrated incomplete sorted-subset sequencing despite large depth. Sample collection involved blood only; tissue repertoires are likely different.

Method: immunoSEQ multiplex PCR; TCRdb's copy keeps in-frame clones and lacks some. The repertoire has some 660,000 clones, roughly 73% of them found once; the top ten carry around 2%. As concerns this clone: Its antigen remains unidentified.

CDR3 size: 14 residues. Trimming cost V 2 bases and J 5 bases, with 13 bases left between them. Germline values: CDR1 SGDLS, CDR2 YYNGEE. There were no recent acute infections or vaccinations among the donors, who were healthy HIV-negative adults. The clonotype originates from a woman in her 30s in good health. The chain recombines TRBV9 with TRBJ2-5; perhaps TRBD2 as D (5 bases). Sequencing input: memory CD4+ T cells sorted from blood. Sample subset: CD45RA-negative fraction. The CDR3 here is CASSVHSAPETQYF. The CDR3 nucleotides are TGTGCCAGCAGCGTCCATAGCGCCCCGGAGACCCAGTACTTC.